These 22 T cell receptor beta chains share one sample of origin, sequenced in a study of blood T cell repertoires in COVID-19. The data were produced by immunoSEQ multiplex PCR, yet TCRdb's version contains in-frame clones alone and is incomplete. The sample records about 270,000 clones, 85% to 90% being singletons. The sample comprised peripheral blood. Receptors originate from a woman younger than 45 with COVID-19, enrolled during active disease.

The chain couples TRBV6-5 to TRBJ1-5; the D gene is possibly TRBD1 (5 bases). Trimming shortened V by 0 bases and J by 7 bases, and 10 bases separated the two germline ends. Per the germline V gene, CDR1 is MNHEY and CDR2 is SVGAGI. The CDR3 consists of 14 residues. The CDR3 reads CASSYSGARQPQHF. The CDR3, as DNA: TGTGCCAGCAGTTACTCAGGGGCACGGCAGCCCCAGCATTTT.

CDR3 sequence: CSASIGGVNTGELFF. The CDR3, as DNA: TGCAGTGCTAGTATTGGCGGGGTAAACACCGGGGAGCTGTTTTTT. The J gene is TRBJ2-2, the V gene TRBV20-1; maybe TRBD2 (6 bases). The CDR3 has 15 amino acids. V was pared by 3 bases and J by 2 bases, with 13 bases between. The V gene's germline CDR1 is DFQATT and CDR2 SNEGSKA (reference sequence).

This clone came up a few times. V gene TRBV28 combines with J gene TRBJ2-2; TRBD2 is a possible D gene (6 bases). This CDR3 comprises 15 residues. The V gene's germline CDR1 is MDHEN and CDR2 SYDVKM. V lost 2 bases and J 5 bases, leaving 12 bases between the germline ends. The CDR3 DNA sequence: TGTGCCAGCAGTTTACCGGGGGTGAGGACCGGGGAGCTGTTTTTT. Its protein is CASSLPGVRTGELFF.

This rearrangement joins TRBV23-1 to TRBJ2-7; TRBD1 is a possible D gene (6 bases). TRBV23-1 has ORF status, its function being uncertain. Trimming removed 6 bases at V and 0 bases at J, with 18 bases between. The CDR3 contains 16 residues. The CDR3 DNA is TGCGCCAGCAGCCCTACAGGGACAAAGTGCTCCTACGAGCAGTACTTC. It codes for CASSPTGTKCSYEQYF.

The rearrangement joins TRBV7-9 to TRBJ2-4; a possible D gene is TRBD1 (5 bases). V lost 5 bases, J lost 8 bases, and 19 bases lay in between. Germline V lookup: CDR1 SEHNR, CDR2 FQNEAQ (reference sequence). This CDR3 is 15 amino acids long. The CDR3 bases are TGTGCCAGCAGCCGAACATTAGGGGAATTCGACATTCAGTACTTC. As protein: CASSRTLGEFDIQYF.

A single count supports this clone. The V and J genes are TRBV7-9 and TRBJ2-4, with D maybe TRBD2 (5 bases). Germline CDR1 is SEHNR and CDR2 is FQNEAQ (reference sequence). This CDR3 comprises 13 residues. V lost 5 bases to trimming and J lost 8 bases, with 13 bases between them. Here the CDR3 reads CASSRGIRDIQYF. DNA for the CDR3: TGTGCCAGCAGCCGGGGTATTCGAGACATTCAGTACTTC. Based on the CDR3 plus reference TRBV7-9 and TRBJ2-4, the full variable domain is DTGVSQNPRHKITKRGQNVTFRCDPISEHNRLYWYRQTLGQGPEFLTYFQNEAQLEKSRLLSDRFSAERPKGSFSTLEIQRTEQGDSAMYLCASSRGIRDIQYFGAGTRLSVL.

The chain couples TRBV15 to TRBJ2-7; D remains unclear. The V and J ends lost 5 bases and 6 bases respectively, with 17 bases between them. The CDR3 totals 14 residues. Germline V gives CDR1 LNHNV, CDR2 YYDKDF (reference sequence). In DNA, the CDR3 is TGTGCCACCAGCCTGACCAGGTTTGGGTCCGAGCAGTACTTC. Translated, it gives CATSLTRFGSEQYF.

CDR3 sequence reads: CASSLRQSSYEQYF. As DNA, the CDR3 is TGTGCCAGCAGCTTGAGGCAGAGCTCCTACGAGCAGTACTTC. The chain is built from TRBV11-3 and TRBJ2-7; D is ambiguous. This CDR3 is 14 amino acids long. Germline V gives CDR1 SGHNT, CDR2 YENEEA. Trimming removed 3 bases from V and 0 bases from J, with 9 bases in between.

This clone appeared a few times. The chain has TRBV19 and TRBJ2-7; TRBD2 might be the D (6 bases). Germline lookup yields CDR1 LNHDA and CDR2 SQIVND (reference sequence). The CDR3 consists of 14 residues. V gave up 9 bases and J gave up 0 bases, with 15 bases separating them. CDR3 in DNA: TGTGCCAGCGCTTCTAGCGCTACCTCCTACGAGCAGTACTTC. It translates to CASASSATSYEQYF.

V usage is TRBV10-3 and J usage is TRBJ1-6; possible D gene TRBD1, 5 bases. The CDR3 loop spans 16 amino acids. Germline CDR1 is ENHRY and CDR2 is SYGVKD. Trimming removed 11 bases from V and 7 bases from J, with 24 bases in between. Written as DNA, the CDR3 is TGTGCCGCCGGGGAGGTTCGGGGACGGGGGAATTCACCCCTCCACTTT. Translation: CAAGEVRGRGNSPLHF.

The chain links TRBV13 to TRBJ2-3, with TRBD2 identical over 10 bases. The CDR3 totals 20 residues. Germline loops: CDR1 PRHDT, CDR2 FYEKMQ (reference sequence). The V gene end was trimmed by 4 bases and the J gene end by 0 bases; junction bases not matched to a gene: 16. CDR3 nucleotides: TGTGCCAGCAGCTCCCCCCCCCGGACTAGCGGCATCCATAGCACAGATACGCAGTATTTT. Its translation is CASSSPPRTSGIHSTDTQYF.

The CDR3 loop reads CASSNMYQETQYF. CDR3 coding DNA: TGTGCCAGCAGCAATATGTACCAAGAGACCCAGTACTTC. The chain joins TRBV11-2 to TRBJ2-5; D call uncertain. The germline gives CDR1 SGHAT, CDR2 FQNNGV. This CDR3 comprises 13 residues. The V end lost 5 bases, the J end lost 0 bases, and 7 bases lay between the germline ends.

The sample holds many counts of this clone. This chain connects TRBV21-1 to TRBJ2-7; whether TRBD2, the table's D call, matches the DNA was not checked. TRBV21-1 is marked as a pseudogene. The CDR3 consists of 13 residues. CDR3 in amino acids: CASTREREEEQYF. CDR3 nucleotide sequence: TGTGCCAGCACCAGGGAGCGGGAGGAGGAGCAGTACTTC.

The J gene is TRBJ1-1, the V gene TRBV5-6; TRBD1 matches 8 bases. J lost 1 base, V lost 4 bases, and 3 bases had no gene match. The CDR3 loop spans 14 amino acids. Germline assignment: CDR1 SGHDT and CDR2 YYEEEE. CDR3 DNA sequence: TGTGCCAGCAGCGTCGGGACAGGGAACACTGAAGCTTTCTTT. This codes for CASSVGTGNTEAFF.

This clone was recorded only once. The chain employs TRBV7-9 and TRBJ2-7; the D gene is possibly TRBD1 (6 bases). The ends were cut back, 3 bases at V and 0 bases at J, with 6 bases in the middle. The CDR3 loop spans 13 amino acids. CDR1 and CDR2 (germline): SEHNR, FQNEAQ (reference sequence). The CDR3 bases are TGTGCCAGCAGCTTGGGACACTCCTACGAGCAGTACTTC. The encoded protein is CASSLGHSYEQYF.

The chain links TRBV7-9 to TRBJ2-7, with D maybe TRBD1 (6 bases). The germline gives CDR1 SEHNR, CDR2 FQNEAQ (reference sequence). Trimming pared 4 bases from V and 3 bases from J, leaving 13 bases between. The CDR3 is made up of 14 amino acids. The chain's CDR3 is CASSSRGYRYEQYF. CDR3 DNA sequence: TGTGCCAGCAGCTCCAGGGGATACCGCTACGAGCAGTACTTC.

The chain is built from TRBV5-4 and TRBJ1-3; TRBD1 matches 7 bases. V dropped 0 bases and J dropped 1; count of bases not matched to a gene: 1. The CDR3 totals 15 residues. Germline V gene lookup returns CDR1 SGHNT and CDR2 YYREEE (reference sequence). CDR3 in DNA: TGTGCCAGCAGCTTGGGGGGACAGTCTGGAAACACCATATATTTT. Its protein product is CASSLGGQSGNTIYF.

In its sample, this clone was seen a few times. The chain employs TRBV10-2 and TRBJ2-7, with D maybe TRBD2 (5 bases). The CDR3 covers 11 residues. Trimming removed 4 bases from V and 5 bases from J, with 6 bases in between. Germline-derived CDR1 and CDR2 are WSHSY and SAAADI. The CDR3 loop is CASSVGDEQYF. In DNA form, the CDR3 reads TGCGCCAGCAGTGTCGGGGACGAGCAGTACTTC.

This sequence joins TRBV15 and TRBJ2-5, with 7 bases fitting TRBD2. CDR3 size: 13 residues. With 5 bases clipped from V and 7 bases from J, the junction kept 7 bases outside the gene matches. The germline gives CDR1 LNHNV, CDR2 YYDKDF (reference sequence). The chain's CDR3 is CATSAGEGVTQYF. The CDR3, as DNA: TGTGCCACCAGCGCTGGGGAGGGAGTGACCCAGTACTTC.

The J gene is TRBJ2-5, the V gene TRBV3-1 (or the pseudogene TRBV3-2), with TRBD2 matching 8 bases. The ends lost 0 bases at V and 6 bases at J; junction bases unmatched: 6. Germline CDR1 reads LGHDT; CDR2 reads YNNKEL (reference sequence). This CDR3 comprises 15 residues. The CDR3 nucleotides are TGTGCCAGCAGCCAAGACCGGGGGGGCCGAAAGACCCAGTACTTC. Its translation is CASSQDRGGRKTQYF.

V usage is TRBV20-1 and J usage is TRBJ2-1; perhaps D is TRBD1 or TRBD2 (5 bases each). CDR3 length: 16 amino acids. Germline V CDR1 and CDR2: DFQATT, SNEGSKA (reference sequence). V lost 3 bases and J lost 0, with 15 bases in between. The CDR3 sequence is CSASEGPLSSYNEQFF. The DNA of the CDR3 is TGCAGTGCTAGTGAGGGGCCCCTAAGCTCCTACAATGAGCAGTTCTTC.

This clone was found once. The CDR3 region is CASSVPGGETQYF. Written as DNA, the CDR3 is TGTGCCAGCAGCGTCCCAGGGGGAGAGACCCAGTACTTC. The rearrangement links TRBV21-1 to TRBJ2-5; the table's D call, TRBD1, has no DNA check behind it. TRBV21-1 is a known pseudogene. This CDR3 contains 13 residues.